One sample yielded the 29 T cell receptor beta chains listed below, sequenced in a study of blood T cell repertoires in COVID-19. The protocol was immunoSEQ multiplex PCR, while the TCRdb copy is restricted to in-frame clones and leaves out a portion. The sample has more than 150,000 clones, 75% to 90% seen once. The sample consisted of peripheral blood. The receptors were sampled from a woman in her thirties or forties with acute or convalescent COVID-19.

This sequence joins TRBV28 and TRBJ1-2, with D tentatively TRBD1 (6 bases). The length of the CDR3 is 12 residues. Germline V CDR1 and CDR2: MDHEN, SYDVKM. V dropped 8 bases and J dropped 7 bases, with 14 bases sitting between them. In DNA, the CDR3 is TGTGCCAGCGCAGGGGCGGGGGGTGGCTACACCTTC. Its translation: CASAGAGGGYTF.

The rearrangement links TRBV5-6 to TRBJ2-1, with D possibly matching TRBD2 (6 bases). CDR3 length: 13 amino acids. V lost 2 bases to trimming and J lost 6 bases, with 9 bases between them. The germline V gene encodes CDR1 SGHDT and CDR2 YYEEEE. The CDR3 loop is CASSFPSANEQFF. The CDR3, as DNA: TGTGCCAGCAGCTTTCCTAGCGCCAATGAGCAGTTCTTC.

The genes are TRBV6-6 and TRBJ2-1; TRBD1 matches 9 bases. Germline V gene sequence: CDR1 MNHNY, CDR2 SVGAGI (reference sequence). V lost 2 bases to trimming and J lost 8 bases; unmatched junction nucleotides: 10. This CDR3 is built from 16 residues. In DNA, the CDR3 is TGTGCCAGCAGTTACCAATCAAAAACAGGGGGCGATGAGCAGTTCTTC. Translation gives CASSYQSKTGGDEQFF.

V gene TRBV7-8 combines with J gene TRBJ1-1; possible D gene TRBD1, 6 bases. V was clipped by 4 bases and J by 0 bases, with 21 bases between them. The CDR3 sequence is 18 residues long. Germline CDR1 SGHVS, CDR2 FQNEAQ. CDR3 sequence (DNA): TGTGCCAGCAGCTCGCACCCCAGCCCAGGACAGCTGAACACTGAAGCTTTCTTT. The encoded protein is CASSSHPSPGQLNTEAFF.

The J gene is TRBJ1-4, the V gene TRBV5-1, with 7 bases that match TRBD1. The CDR3 is made up of 15 amino acids. Trimming cost V 0 bases and J 7 bases; bases outside gene matches: 6. Germline V CDR1 and CDR2: SGHRS, YFSETQ. CDR3 sequence: CASSLEGALGEKLFF. In DNA, the CDR3 is TGCGCCAGCAGCTTGGAGGGGGCATTGGGTGAAAAACTGTTTTTT.

This chain links TRBV6-5 with TRBJ1-6; D remains unclear. CDR3 length: 13 residues. Between the trimmed V and J ends, which lost 5 bases and 8 bases, there was a span of 10 bases. CDR1 MNHEY and CDR2 SVGAGI come from the germline V gene. The CDR3 loop reads CASSTESYSPLHF. In nucleotides, the CDR3 is TGTGCCAGCAGTACAGAGTCATATTCACCCCTCCACTTT.

The chain joins TRBV20-1 to TRBJ2-1, with no clear D. The CDR3 contains 11 residues. Germline CDR1 reads DFQATT; CDR2 reads SNEGSKA (reference sequence). Deletions cut 5 bases from V and 4 bases from J, with 6 bases between. The DNA of the CDR3 is TGCAGTGCTGAAGCATACAATGAGCAGTTCTTC. Translating it yields CSAEAYNEQFF.

The V and J genes are TRBV2 and TRBJ2-7; possible D gene TRBD2, 5 bases. CDR1 is SNHLY and CDR2 is FYNNEI in the germline V gene. V was shortened by 6 bases and J by 0 bases, with 15 bases between the two germline ends. This CDR3 has 15 amino acids. In DNA, the CDR3 is TGTGCCAGCAGGAAGGGAGAAATCGGCTCCTACGAGCAGTACTTC. Translated: CASRKGEIGSYEQYF. The complete variable domain, with remaining parts taken from reference TRBV2 and TRBJ2-7, reads EPEVTQTPSHQVTQMGQEVILRCVPISNHLYFYWYRQILGQKVEFLVSFYNNEISEKSEIFDDQFSVERPDGSNFTLKIRSTKLEDSAMYFCASRKGEIGSYEQYFGPGTRLTVT.

The V gene is TRBV6-5, the J gene TRBJ2-2; D ambiguous. Germline CDR1 MNHEY, CDR2 SVGAGI. This CDR3 is 14 amino acids long. With 6 bases removed from V and 6 bases from J, the gap between germline ends came to 14 bases. This CDR3 reads CASRLGLIAGELFF. DNA of the CDR3: TGTGCCAGCAGACTGGGCCTTATCGCCGGGGAGCTGTTTTTT.

V is TRBV19 and J is TRBJ1-1; D not certain. CDR3 length: 14 residues. Trimming left V 3 bases short and J 0 bases short, with 8 bases between. Germline-derived CDR1 and CDR2 are LNHDA and SQIVND (reference sequence). As DNA, the CDR3 is TGTGCCAGTAGTATCTCCAGCGTGAACACTGAAGCTTTCTTT. Its protein product is CASSISSVNTEAFF.

V gene TRBV24-1 combines with J gene TRBJ2-2, with D possibly matching TRBD2 (5 bases). With 3 bases removed from V and 4 bases from J, the gap between germline ends came to 14 bases. The CDR3 extends over 16 amino acids. Per the germline V gene, CDR1 is KGHDR and CDR2 is SFDVKD. The CDR3 here is CATSDPGSQGTGELFF. As DNA, the CDR3 is TGTGCCACCAGTGATCCGGGATCCCAAGGCACCGGGGAGCTGTTTTTT.

The chain is built from TRBV11-1 and TRBJ2-4; 7 bases align to TRBD1. The CDR3 has 15 amino acids. The V gene end was trimmed by 5 bases and the J gene end by 4 bases; junction bases not matched to a gene: 8. Germline assignment: CDR1 SGHAT and CDR2 FQDESV (reference sequence). CDR3 in DNA: TGTGCCAGCAGCAAACCAGCGGACAGGAAAAACATTCAGTACTTC. Residues: CASSKPADRKNIQYF.

The genes are TRBV10-3 and TRBJ2-7; no definite D call. In germline, CDR1 is ENHRY, CDR2 SYGVKD. V was shortened by 2 bases and J by 0 bases, with 5 bases between the two germline ends. CDR3 length equals 13 residues. This chain's CDR3 is CAISEEVSYEQYF. DNA for the CDR3: TGTGCCATCAGTGAGGAGGTCTCCTACGAGCAGTACTTC.

The sample holds a few counts of this clone. The V gene is TRBV10-3, the J gene TRBJ2-7, with 8 bases that match TRBD1. From germline, CDR1 is ENHRY and CDR2 SYGVKD. CDR3 size: 13 residues. V lost 6 bases to trimming and J lost 3 bases; unmatched junction nucleotides: 4. The CDR3 region has the DNA TGTGCCATCAGCGATACAGGGGGCTACGAGCAGTACTTC. The encoded protein is CAISDTGGYEQYF.

V gene TRBV27 combines with J gene TRBJ1-6, with TRBD1 identical over 10 bases. The germline CDR1 and CDR2 sequences are MNHEY and SMNVEV (reference sequence). V shed 5 bases and J 9 bases; nucleotides not matched to a gene: 16. This CDR3 spans 18 amino acids. CDR3 in amino acids: CASSPGQGSVLVGSPLHF. The CDR3 region has the DNA TGTGCCAGCAGTCCGGGACAGGGGAGCGTACTCGTTGGTTCACCCCTCCACTTT.

V and J are TRBV7-3 and TRBJ1-2; 9 bases agree with TRBD1. This CDR3 comprises 16 residues. V lost 3 bases, J lost 7 bases, and 12 bases stayed unmatched. Germline V gene sequence: CDR1 SGHTA, CDR2 FQGTGA. The CDR3 reads CASSFPGTGGAGGYTF. DNA for the CDR3: TGTGCCAGCAGCTTTCCCGGAACAGGGGGCGCCGGTGGCTACACCTTC.

This chain joins TRBV6-7 and TRBJ1-1, with TRBD1 identical over 10 bases. TRBV6-7 counts as an open reading frame of uncertain function. This CDR3 is 13 amino acids long. J was trimmed by 4 bases and V by 6 bases; bases with no gene match: 2. This chain's CDR3 is CASRTGGFTEAFF. The CDR3 region has the DNA TGTGCCAGCAGGACAGGGGGCTTCACTGAAGCTTTCTTT.

The chain uses TRBV2 and TRBJ2-2; TRBD1 aligns across 7 bases. The CDR3 runs to 16 residues. The germline V gene has CDR1 SNHLY and CDR2 FYNNEI. Trimming took 6 bases from V and 0 from J; bases not matched to a gene: 7. The CDR3 DNA is TGTGCCAGCAGCCCCGGGGACAGCACGAACACCGGGGAGCTGTTTTTT. This translates into CASSPGDSTNTGELFF.

V usage is TRBV9 and J usage is TRBJ2-3, with 7 bases fitting TRBD2. V lost 0 bases and J lost 4; bases outside the gene matches: 14. CDR1 and CDR2 (germline): SGDLS, YYNGEE. The CDR3 extends over 18 amino acids. The CDR3 loop is CASSVESFGTGGPDTQYF. CDR3 sequence (DNA): TGTGCCAGCAGCGTAGAATCTTTTGGGACGGGAGGCCCAGATACGCAGTATTTT.

The CDR3 DNA reads TGTGCCTGGAGCCCGACAGGGAACTATGGCTACACCTTC. Its translation is CAWSPTGNYGYTF. The chain joins TRBV30 to TRBJ1-2; the match to TRBD1 covers 7 bases. This CDR3 contains 13 residues. Germline CDR1 is GTSNPN and CDR2 is SVGIG (reference sequence). J was trimmed by 2 bases and V by 3 bases; bases with no gene match: 3.

The chain joins TRBV30 to TRBJ1-6; TRBD1 matches 11 bases. Germline V gene data show CDR1 as GTSNPN and CDR2 as SVGIG (reference sequence). J gave up 3 bases and V 0 bases, and 7 bases lay outside the gene matches. The CDR3 extends over 18 amino acids. The CDR3 loop is CAWSVRRDRGFYNSPLHF. The CDR3 nucleotides are TGTGCCTGGAGTGTACGGCGGGACAGGGGGTTCTATAATTCACCCCTCCACTTT.

This clone is a singleton in its sample. The chain joins TRBV6-1 to TRBJ1-2; D might be TRBD1 (5 bases). V was trimmed by 1 base and J by 4 bases, leaving 10 bases between them. This CDR3 comprises 14 residues. The germline gives CDR1 MNHNS, CDR2 SASEGT. The CDR3 nucleotides read TGTGCCAGCAGTGAAGACAGGTTTAGCTATGGCTACACCTTC. Translating it yields CASSEDRFSYGYTF.

The rearrangement joins TRBV3-1 (or the pseudogene TRBV3-2) to TRBJ2-7, with TRBD2 matching 7 bases. Germline CDR1 and CDR2: LGHDT and YNNKEL (reference sequence). The CDR3 contains 12 residues. Trimming cost V 5 bases and J 6 bases; bases outside gene matches: 4. The CDR3 is CASSSGTTEQYF. CDR3 sequence (DNA): TGTGCCAGCAGCTCCGGGACTACCGAGCAGTACTTC.

V usage is TRBV7-3 and J usage is TRBJ2-3, with 7 bases identical to TRBD2. Germline-derived CDR1 and CDR2 are SGHTA and FQGTGA. J was trimmed by 0 bases and V by 1 base; bases with no gene match: 7. The CDR3 loop spans 17 amino acids. The CDR3 spells CASSLRGLGRSTDTQYF. The CDR3 DNA reads TGTGCCAGCAGCTTAAGAGGACTAGGACGTAGCACAGATACGCAGTATTTT. Drawing the rest from reference TRBV7-3 and TRBJ2-3, the complete variable domain is GAGVSQTPSNKVTEKGKYVELRCDPISGHTALYWYRQSLGQGPEFLIYFQGTGAADDSGLPNDRFFAVRPEGSVSTLKIQRTERGDSAVYLCASSLRGLGRSTDTQYFGPGTRLTVL.

This chain joins TRBV7-2 and TRBJ2-7; D is undetermined. From germline, CDR1 is SGHTA and CDR2 FQGNSA. The CDR3 is 13 residues long. The V and J ends lost 2 bases and 3 bases respectively, with 8 bases between them. As DNA, the CDR3 is TGTGCCAGCAGCTTACTCGTCCTCTACGAGCAGTACTTC. This sequence encodes CASSLLVLYEQYF.

The rearrangement joins TRBV11-3 to TRBJ2-4; no reliable D call. V was clipped by 3 bases and J by 6 bases, with 9 bases between them. Germline CDR1 reads SGHNT; CDR2 reads YENEEA. The CDR3 totals 13 residues. The CDR3 DNA reads TGTGCCAGCAGCTTGGTCTCGAGAAACATTCAGTACTTC. Translating gives CASSLVSRNIQYF.

CDR3 sequence reads: CASSDFLGDTDTQYF. The CDR3 nucleotides read TGTGCCAGCAGCGACTTCCTAGGGGACACAGATACGCAGTATTTT. V gene TRBV28 combines with J gene TRBJ2-3; perhaps TRBD1 as D (5 bases). CDR3 length equals 15 residues. V gave up 6 bases and J gave up 2 bases, with 15 bases separating them. Germline CDR1 and CDR2: MDHEN and SYDVKM. Together with reference TRBV28 and TRBJ2-3, the CDR3 gives the full variable domain: DVKVTQSSRYLVKRTGEKVFLECVQDMDHENMFWYRQDPGLGLRLIYFSYDVKMKEKGDIPEGYSVSREKKERFSLILESASTNQTSMYLCASSDFLGDTDTQYFGPGTRLTVL.

This clone showed up just once. The chain recombines TRBV10-2 with TRBJ2-3; 8 nucleotides align to TRBD2. The germline V gene has CDR1 WSHSY and CDR2 SAAADI. V trimming: 3 bases; J trimming: 0 bases; junction bases outside the gene matches: 5. This CDR3 is 16 amino acids long. The CDR3: CASSDPWTSSTDTQYF. The CDR3, as DNA: TGCGCCAGCAGTGACCCCTGGACTAGCAGCACAGATACGCAGTATTTT.

This rearrangement joins TRBV11-2 to TRBJ2-1; 8 nucleotides align to TRBD2. CDR3 length: 16 residues. CDR1 is SGHAT and CDR2 is FQNNGV in the germline V gene. The V and J ends lost 3 bases and 10 bases, in that order; junction bases with no gene match: 14. The CDR3, as DNA: TGTGCCAGCAGCTTCTCAGCGGGGGATGTTTTATACGAGCAGTTCTTC. It encodes CASSFSAGDVLYEQFF.